This TCR beta chain was recorded in a study of TIL therapy for anti-PD-1-resistant metastatic lung cancer. Study summary: By whole-exome sequencing, median non-synonymous tumor mutation burden was approximately 1.4 mutations per megabase.

The libraries were made with immunoSEQ v3. Survey-level samples got approximately 2.1 million read pairs; deep-level samples got about 5-6 million. The repertoire was sequenced with immunoSEQ multiplex PCR; TCRdb's copy has only in-frame clones and lacks some. This repertoire shows about 95,000 clones, 50% to 70% found once; its top ten account for roughly 9.7%. Sample time point: pre-treatment sample, taken before nivolumab and TIL therapy. Tumor tissue came from excised metastases, mostly pleural nodules or supraclavicular lymph nodes. Tumors were harvested before any PD-1/PD-L1 blockade. Stage 4 NSCLC adults joined between 2017 and January 2020. Trimming at V came to 6 bases and at J to 1 base, leaving 15 bases not matched to a gene. Germline loops: CDR1 ENHRY, CDR2 SYGVKD. This CDR3 has 18 amino acids.

The TCR sequence derives from a person between 30 and 79 years old with non-small cell lung cancer. The chain employs TRBV10-3 and TRBJ2-5; 9 bases fit TRBD2. Sample: tumor tissue, taken at baseline. The CDR3, as DNA: TGTGCCATCAGGAGGGGCGGGGGGGCCATGCCCTTCCAAGAGACCCAGTACTTC. This translates into CAIRRGGGAMPFQETQYF.